What follows are 5 T cell receptor beta chains derived from one specimen sequenced in a study of CD8+ T cells in alopecia areata. Treatment denoted: oral pan-JAK inhibitor, 5-10 mg twice daily. After isolation, RNA underwent reverse transcription to generate cDNA as the sequencing template. The assay was immunoSEQ multiplex PCR, and TCRdb's table has in-frame clones only and misses some. Of 150,000 to 200,000 clones listed, roughly 60% are singletons. The sample here was CD4+ T cells sorted from blood, taken at approximately week 49, from a patient treated with tofacitinib. The source is a human donor with alopecia areata.

The chain combines TRBV2 with TRBJ1-5, with D perhaps TRBD1 (6 bases). Germline loops: CDR1 SNHLY, CDR2 FYNNEI. V was pared by 5 bases and J by 3 bases, with 11 bases between. This CDR3 is 14 amino acids long. CDR3 residues: CASSSDSSNQPQHF. As DNA, the CDR3 is TGTGCCAGCAGTTCGGACAGCTCCAATCAGCCCCAGCATTTT.

This chain uses TRBV6-1 with TRBJ1-5; unclear D gene. V gave up 3 bases and J gave up 0 bases, with 6 bases separating them. The CDR3 totals 14 residues. The germline V gene encodes CDR1 MNHNS and CDR2 SASEGT. The CDR3 DNA follows: TGTGCCAGCAGTGAGATATTTAGCAATCAGCCCCAGCATTTT. It is translated as CASSEIFSNQPQHF.

This clone was detected only a few times. The chain employs TRBV19 and TRBJ2-1; D gene ambiguous. Germline CDR1 is LNHDA and CDR2 is SQIVND (reference sequence). V was shortened by 4 bases and J by 0 bases, with 13 bases between the two germline ends. The CDR3 runs to 16 residues. CDR3 sequence: CASSKIPGSSYNEQFF. DNA for the CDR3: TGTGCCAGTAGTAAAATTCCAGGCAGCTCCTACAATGAGCAGTTCTTC.

This chain joins TRBV29-1 and TRBJ1-1; 9 positions agree with TRBD1. This CDR3 contains 14 residues. CDR1 SQVTM and CDR2 ANQGSEA come from the germline V gene. V shed 6 bases and J 5 bases; nucleotides not matched to a gene: 10. The CDR3 spells CSVPHGQGPTEAFF. The CDR3 DNA sequence: TGCAGCGTGCCCCACGGACAGGGGCCAACTGAAGCTTTCTTT.

CDR3 protein: CAGTARSSSYNEQFF. DNA for the CDR3: TGTGCCGGTACTGCAAGGTCGAGCTCCTACAATGAGCAGTTCTTC. This chain uses TRBV2 with TRBJ2-1, with D unresolved. CDR1 and CDR2 (germline): SNHLY, FYNNEI. With 11 bases removed from V and 0 bases from J, the gap between germline ends came to 17 bases. This CDR3 has 15 residues.